The source of this T cell receptor (beta chain) is a study of blood T cell repertoires in COVID-19. This clone has only one observation. The CDR3 has 15 residues. The J segment lost 5 bases and the V segment lost 4 bases, leaving 3 bases of the junction unmatched. CDR1 is SGHNT and CDR2 is YYREEE in the germline V gene (reference sequence). Those who participated ranged in age from roughly 18 to 95 years and resided in approximately 23 US areas. Here immunoSEQ multiplex PCR was the method, and the copy in TCRdb shows in-frame clones only, minus some. The sample has about 200,000 clones, roughly 88% seen once.

The source material was PBMCs or T cells enriched from blood (not recorded which). The TCR comes from a man aged 40-55 years with acute COVID-19. The chain links TRBV5-4 to TRBJ2-2; TRBD1 matches at 12 bases. CDR3 amino acids: CASSPGQGATGELFF. CDR3 in DNA: TGTGCCAGCAGCCCGGGACAGGGGGCGACCGGGGAGCTGTTTTTT.